A selection of T cell receptor beta chains follows, all from one sample in a study of OX40 agonist ivuxolimab in advanced cancers. The protocol was immunoSEQ multiplex PCR, while the TCRdb copy is restricted to in-frame clones and leaves out a portion. The sample has 50,000 to 75,000 clones, about nine tenths seen once. This material consisted of CD4+ or CD8+ T cells sorted from blood, taken in a trial of the OX40 agonist ivuxolimab. These receptors were obtained from an adult with an advanced solid tumor such as melanoma, head and neck, liver or kidney cancer. CDR3s include the opening cysteine and the closing phenylalanine or tryptophan. A D gene is named only where the DNA matches it firmly. The listing skips clone size in some rows; elsewhere it reads once, few, many or a size class.

V	D	J	size	CDR3	DNA
TRBV19	NA	TRBJ2-6	NA	CAGGPTTAGANVLTF	TGTGCCGGAGGACCCACCACGGCTGGGGCCAACGTCCTGACTTTC
TRBV4-1	TRBD1	TRBJ2-1	NA	CASSQDLYRTGGAKQFF	TGCGCCAGCAGCCAAGATCTCTACCGGACAGGGGGCGCAAAGCAGTTCTTC
TRBV7-8	TRBD1	TRBJ2-3	NA	CASSPPGTDFYVSTDTQYF	TGTGCCAGCAGCCCCCCCGGGACAGATTTTTACGTGAGCACAGATACGCAGTATTTT
TRBV2	NA	TRBJ2-2	NA	CASSDMGAGELFF	TGTGCCAGCAGTGATATGGGGGCCGGGGAGCTGTTTTTT
TRBV4-2	NA	TRBJ2-7	NA	CASSQDTGRPAVSHEQYF	TGTGCCAGCAGCCAAGACACGGGGAGGCCAGCCGTTTCCCACGAGCAGTACTTC
TRBV5-4	NA	TRBJ2-5	NA	CASSRPGRQETQYF	TGTGCCAGCAGTAGGCCAGGGAGACAAGAGACCCAGTACTTC
TRBV7-3	TRBD2	TRBJ2-7	NA	CASSPAAGGSYEQYF	TGTGCCAGCAGCCCGGCCGCGGGGGGTTCCTACGAGCAGTACTTC
TRBV9	NA	TRBJ1-1	NA	CASSVGLGWASEAFF	TGTGCCAGCAGCGTCGGGCTGGGATGGGCCTCCGAAGCTTTCTTT
TRBV27	NA	TRBJ1-5	NA	CASSLGLRNQPQHF	TGTGCCAGCAGTCTGGGTCTGAGAAATCAGCCCCAGCATTTT
TRBV29-1	TRBD1	TRBJ2-3	NA	CSVDLGQGGTDTQYF	TGCAGCGTTGACCTCGGACAGGGAGGCACAGATACGCAGTATTTT
TRBV4-3	TRBD1	TRBJ2-7	once	CASSPDRGRGEQYF	TGCGCCAGCAGCCCGGACAGGGGTAGGGGCGAGCAGTACTTC
TRBV19	TRBD1	TRBJ1-1	NA	CASSMGQPNTEAFF	TGTGCCAGTAGTATGGGACAGCCGAACACTGAAGCTTTCTTT
TRBV7-9	TRBD2	TRBJ2-1	NA	CASSLVASGGKGQFF	TGTGCCAGCAGCTTAGTCGCTAGCGGGGGCAAAGGGCAGTTCTTC
TRBV30	NA	TRBJ1-6	NA	CAWSAGRMRNSPLHF	TGTGCCTGGAGTGCAGGACGGATGAGAAATTCACCCCTCCACTTT